This TCR beta chain was profiled in a study of blood T cell repertoires in COVID-19. Looking at the study overall: The study drew acute and convalescent COVID-19 samples from the United States, Italy and Spain. The analysed material was cDNA or gDNA that came from T cells, B-cell-depleted T cells, or PBMCs.

Per the germline V gene, CDR1 is SGHRS and CDR2 is YFSETQ. Trimming at V came to 4 bases and at J to 6 bases, leaving 5 bases not matched to a gene. The CDR3 loop spans 14 amino acids. In the study's own analysis: Estimation of nucleated cell counts was performed using reference gene primer amplification. This table comes from immunoSEQ multiplex PCR, and its TCRdb copy is limited to in-frame clones, with some not included. Clonal size and the V and J genes are those of that table, whereas D and trimming came from the DNA. This table holds roughly 93,000 clones, 80% to 90% found once. The specimen was peripheral blood. The sequence was obtained from a man over 45 with acute or convalescent COVID-19. The chain couples TRBV5-1 to TRBJ2-2, with 8 bases that match TRBD1. CDR3 sequence: CASSPGQGAGELFF. DNA of the CDR3: TGCGCCAGCAGCCCCGGACAGGGCGCCGGGGAGCTGTTTTTT.